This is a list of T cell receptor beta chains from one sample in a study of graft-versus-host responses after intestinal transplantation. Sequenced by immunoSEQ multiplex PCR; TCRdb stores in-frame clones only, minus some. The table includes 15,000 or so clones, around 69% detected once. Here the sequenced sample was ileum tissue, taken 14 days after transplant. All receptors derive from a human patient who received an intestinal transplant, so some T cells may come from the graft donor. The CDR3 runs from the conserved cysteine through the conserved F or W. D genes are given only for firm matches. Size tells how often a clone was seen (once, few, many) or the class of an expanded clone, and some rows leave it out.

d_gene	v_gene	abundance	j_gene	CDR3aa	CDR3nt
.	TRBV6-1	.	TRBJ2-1	CASRVLGWNEQFF	TGTGCCAGCAGGGTACTCGGTTGGAATGAGCAGTTCTTC
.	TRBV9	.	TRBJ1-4	CASSPGTLYNEKLFF	TGTGCCAGCAGCCCTGGGACATTGTATAATGAAAAACTGTTTTTT
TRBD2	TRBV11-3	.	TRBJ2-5	CASSLGQSGSRETQYF	TGTGCCAGCAGCTTAGGCCAGAGCGGGAGCCGAGAGACCCAGTACTTC
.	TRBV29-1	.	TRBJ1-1	CSVDREEGGTEAFF	TGCAGCGTTGACCGTGAGGAGGGTGGGACTGAAGCTTTCTTT
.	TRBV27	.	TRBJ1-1	CASSRQGDTEAFF	TGTGCCAGCAGTAGGCAAGGGGACACTGAAGCTTTCTTT
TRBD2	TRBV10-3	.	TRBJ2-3	CAISVREGADTQYF	TGTGCCATCAGTGTCCGGGAGGGGGCAGATACGCAGTATTTT
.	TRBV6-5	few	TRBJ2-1	CASGDGYNEQFF	TGTGCCAGCGGGGACGGATACAATGAGCAGTTCTTC
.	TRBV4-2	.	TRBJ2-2	CASSQVSQNTGELFF	TGTGCCAGCAGCCAAGTGTCACAGAACACCGGGGAGCTGTTTTTT
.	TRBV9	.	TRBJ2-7	CASTVTGYSGDEQYF	TGTGCCAGCACCGTAACAGGGTACAGCGGCGACGAGCAGTACTTC
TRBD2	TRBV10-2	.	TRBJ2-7	CASSGTSGSYEQYF	TGCGCCAGCAGCGGGACTAGCGGGTCCTACGAGCAGTACTTC
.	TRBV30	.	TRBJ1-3	CAWRGQPGNTIYF	TGTGCCTGGAGAGGGCAGCCTGGAAACACCATATATTTT
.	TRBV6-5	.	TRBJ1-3	CASSYSKGVGGNTIYF	TGTGCCAGCAGTTACTCGAAAGGGGTCGGTGGAAACACCATATATTTT
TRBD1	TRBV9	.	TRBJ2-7	CASSERQGIYYEQYF	TGTGCCAGCAGCGAGCGACAGGGGATCTATTACGAGCAGTACTTC
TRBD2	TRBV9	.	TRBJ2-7	CASSESRGGRWYEQYF	TGTGCCAGCAGCGAATCTCGGGGCGGGAGATGGTACGAGCAGTACTTC
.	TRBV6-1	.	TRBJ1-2	CASTLTGLNYGYTF	TGTGCCAGCACCTTGACAGGACTTAACTATGGCTACACCTTC
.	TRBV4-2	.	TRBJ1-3	CASSQGWGRDKFSGNTIYF	TGTGCCAGCAGCCAAGGTTGGGGCAGGGATAAATTCTCTGGAAACACCATATATTTT
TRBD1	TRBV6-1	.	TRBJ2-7	CASSPMGTGGREQYF	TGTGCCAGCAGCCCCATGGGGACAGGGGGCCGCGAGCAGTACTTC
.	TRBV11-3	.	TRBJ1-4	CASSTRQSNEKLFF	TGTGCCAGCAGCACCCGACAGTCGAATGAAAAACTGTTTTTT
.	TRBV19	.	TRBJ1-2	CASSLDRTSGYTF	TGTGCCAGTAGTCTCGACAGGACGTCTGGCTACACCTTC
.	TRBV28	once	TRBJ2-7	CASSPELSSYEQYF	TGTGCCAGTTCACCGGAGCTCAGCTCCTACGAGCAGTACTTC
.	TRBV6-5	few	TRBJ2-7	CASMGEGPTREQYF	TGTGCCAGCATGGGGGAAGGACCAACTCGCGAGCAGTACTTC
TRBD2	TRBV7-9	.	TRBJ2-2	CASSPLAGVNTGELFF	TGTGCCAGCAGCCCACTAGCGGGGGTGAACACCGGGGAGCTGTTTTTT
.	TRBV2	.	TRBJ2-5	CASMWNEETQYF	TGTGCCAGCATGTGGAACGAAGAGACCCAGTACTTC
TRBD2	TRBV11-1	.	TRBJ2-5	CASSPERGFLETQYF	TGTGCCAGCAGCCCAGAGCGGGGTTTTCTTGAGACCCAGTACTTC
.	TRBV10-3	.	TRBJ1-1	CAISEIVQNTEAFF	TGTGCCATCAGTGAGATTGTACAGAACACTGAAGCTTTCTTT
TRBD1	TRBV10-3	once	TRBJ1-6	CAIRGSQGESSYNSPLHF	TGTGCCATCAGGGGGTCGCAGGGGGAGAGCTCCTATAATTCACCCCTCCACTTT
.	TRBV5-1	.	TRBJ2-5	CASSLAGLARTQETQYF	TGCGCCAGCAGCTTGGCGGGGCTAGCTCGCACCCAAGAGACCCAGTACTTC
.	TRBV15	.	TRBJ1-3	CATSRDGGSSGNTIYF	TGTGCCACCAGCAGAGATGGGGGGAGCTCTGGAAACACCATATATTTT
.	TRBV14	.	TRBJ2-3	CASSPTRPLIHTQYF	TGTGCCAGCAGCCCAACTCGACCCCTCATCCATACGCAGTATTTT
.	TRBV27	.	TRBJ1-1	CASSLREGNTEAFF	TGTGCCAGCAGTCTACGGGAGGGGAACACTGAAGCTTTCTTT
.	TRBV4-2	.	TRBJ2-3	CASSQEEGGTDTQYF	TGTGCCAGCAGCCAAGAAGAAGGAGGCACAGATACGCAGTATTTT